The table lists the clone carrying this TCR beta chain with many counts. Its antigen is not identified. Time point specified: newly diagnosed GD, antithyroid drugs for less than 3 months. From RNA extracted from PBMCs, the TCR library was made. Graves' disease diagnosis was established per American Thyroid Association guidelines. The CDR3 is 18 amino acids. The junction had 17 bases not matched to a gene; V was cut back by 4 bases and J by 4 bases. Germline CDR1 MDHEN, CDR2 SYDVKM. This sample is part of a study of regulatory T cells in long-lasting Graves disease. Arm-PCR of CDR3 regions with iRepertoire HTBI primers generated TCR beta libraries. TCRdb passed the multiplex PCR reads through MiXCR, listing each CDR3 protein once. The sample holds 360,000 or so distinct CDR3 sequences, approximately 12% seen once. Whole-study results and caveats: Tissue studied was limited to peripheral blood, excluding thyroid tissue.

The sample was also linked to a second study, of T cells in Graves' hyperthyroidism and ophthalmopathy. That report notes: In simple terms, a model built on 13 V-J features told ophthalmopathy apart from stable hyperthyroidism.

Sequenced here: peripheral blood mononuclear cells (PBMCs), sampled at new diagnosis, from a patient treated with antithyroid drugs. V usage is TRBV28 and J usage is TRBJ2-7, with 9 bases that match TRBD1. This clonotype was obtained from a woman in her late teens or twenties with Graves disease. This CDR3 reads CASSSRTGDLMSLYEQYF. Here the CDR3 DNA reads TGTGCCAGCAGTTCACGGACAGGGGATTTAATGTCGCTGTACGAGCAGTACTTC.